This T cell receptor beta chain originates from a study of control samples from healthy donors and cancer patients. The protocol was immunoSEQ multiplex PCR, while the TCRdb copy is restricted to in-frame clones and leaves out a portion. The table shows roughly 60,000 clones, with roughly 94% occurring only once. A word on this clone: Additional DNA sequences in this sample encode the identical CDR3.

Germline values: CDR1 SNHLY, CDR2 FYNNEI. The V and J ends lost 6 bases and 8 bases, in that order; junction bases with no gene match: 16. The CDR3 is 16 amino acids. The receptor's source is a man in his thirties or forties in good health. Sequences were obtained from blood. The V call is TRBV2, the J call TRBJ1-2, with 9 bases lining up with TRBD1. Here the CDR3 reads CASSAGTGRPGEGYTF. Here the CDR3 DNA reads TGTGCCAGCAGCGCCGGGACAGGGAGGCCCGGGGAGGGCTACACCTTC.